This is a list of T cell receptor beta chains from one sample in a study of blood T cell repertoires in COVID-19. TCRdb's table, derived via immunoSEQ multiplex PCR, lists solely in-frame clones and lacks some. The sample records 150,000 to 200,000 clones, 80% to 95% being singletons. The sequenced sample consisted of peripheral blood. All receptors come from a man aged 45 to 65 with acute or convalescent COVID-19. Both conserved end residues are part of each CDR3. D genes are given only for firm matches. Not all rows give a size; the values are once, few, many and, for expanded clones, a class.

TRBJ1-5 . TRBV4-1 TRBD1 TGCGCCAGCAGCCAAGATCCCAACAGGGGGGAACTTCGACAGCCCCAGCATTTT CASSQDPNRGELRQPQHF
TRBJ1-1 few TRBV4-2 TRBD1 TGTGCCAGCAGCCAAGTCCGACAGGGGGCGAGAACAACTTTCTTT CASSQVRQGARTTFF
TRBJ2-4 . TRBV10-3 . TGTGCCATCAGTGACAGGGTGGAAAACATTCAGTACTTC CAISDRVENIQYF
TRBJ2-3 . TRBV5-1 . TGCGCCAGCAGCCCCGGGGCTAGCGGCACAGATACGCAGTATTTT CASSPGASGTDTQYF
TRBJ2-1 . TRBV6-5 . TGTGCCAGCAGATACATCAACCTAGCCAATGAGCAGTTCTTC CASRYINLANEQFF
TRBJ1-2 . TRBV5-4 . TGTGCCAGCAGCTTGACTGGGCGTGATGGCTACACCTTC CASSLTGRDGYTF
TRBJ2-1 . TRBV11-2 TRBD2 TGTGCCAGCAGCTTAGATACGGGACTAGCGGCCCCCTACAATGAGCAGTTCTTC CASSLDTGLAAPYNEQFF
TRBJ2-5 . TRBV3-1/TRBV3-2 . TGTGCCAGCAGCCAACCAGGGGCAGAGACCCAGTACTTC CASSQPGAETQYF
TRBJ2-2 . TRBV6-4 TRBD1 TGTGCCAGCTCGGACAGGGGTCATACCGGGGAGCTGTTTTTT CASSDRGHTGELFF
TRBJ1-1 . TRBV12-3/TRBV12-4 . TGTGCCAGCCTACAGGCTATGAACACTGAAGCTTTCTTT CASLQAMNTEAFF
TRBJ2-3 . TRBV5-4 TRBD2 TGTGCCAGCAGCTTGGTATTAGCGGGGCCCACAGATACGCAGTATTTT CASSLVLAGPTDTQYF
TRBJ2-4 . TRBV18 . TGTGCCAGCTCACCTGCGGGTCTGAACATTCAGTACTTC CASSPAGLNIQYF
TRBJ2-1 . TRBV28 . TGTGCCAGCAGTTTGTTTAGCGGAAGCTCCTACAATGAGCAGTTCTTC CASSLFSGSSYNEQFF
TRBJ2-3 . TRBV4-1 . TGCGCCAGCAGCCTCCGGCCGGGGGGCTTGGATACGCAGTATTTT CASSLRPGGLDTQYF
TRBJ1-2 . TRBV6-1 . TGTGCCAGCAGTGAGTCAGGGTCCTATGGCTACACCTTC CASSESGSYGYTF
TRBJ2-2 . TRBV6-5 TRBD2 TGTGCCAGCAGCCTACCTAGCGGGGGGGCCGGGGAGCTGTTTTTT CASSLPSGGAGELFF
TRBJ1-4 . TRBV6-6 . TGTGCCAGCAGTCTATCGCGGACAGCCGGAAGATCTGAAAAACTGTTTTTT CASSLSRTAGRSEKLFF
TRBJ2-5 once TRBV29-1 TRBD1 TGCAGCGTTTCAGGGGGCGAGGAGACCCAGTACTTC CSVSGGEETQYF
TRBJ2-3 . TRBV5-1 TRBD2 TGCGCCAGCAGCTTAGGGACCGGGACTAGCGGAGATACGCAGTATTTT CASSLGTGTSGDTQYF
TRBJ2-3 . TRBV2 TRBD2 TGTGCCAGCAGCCGGACTAGCGCCTCCGCAGATACGCAGTATTTT CASSRTSASADTQYF
TRBJ2-3 . TRBV10-3 TRBD2 TGTGCCATCGGGCGACTAGCGGAGACAGATACGCAGTATTTT CAIGRLAETDTQYF
TRBJ2-7 few TRBV18 TRBD1 TGTGCCAGCTCTACCGGGACAGGGTCTTACGAGCAGTACTTC CASSTGTGSYEQYF
TRBJ1-5 few TRBV11-2 TRBD1 TGTGCCAGCAGCCTCACAGGGGTTCAGCCCCAGCATTTT CASSLTGVQPQHF
TRBJ2-1 once TRBV24-1 . TGTGCCACCAAACAGGGAAACAATGAGCAGTTCTTC CATKQGNNEQFF
TRBJ2-1 once TRBV3-1/TRBV3-2 . TGTGCCAGCACCCCCTACGGGGGGACACCCAATGAGCAGTTCTTC CASTPYGGTPNEQFF
TRBJ2-2 . TRBV7-8 . TGTGCCAGCAGCTACGAGGGAGGCACCGGGGAGCTGTTTTTT CASSYEGGTGELFF
TRBJ2-1 . TRBV5-1 TRBD2 TGCGCCAGCAGCCCCAATAGCGGGGGGAACTACAATGAGCAGTTCTTC CASSPNSGGNYNEQFF
TRBJ1-2 . TRBV3-1/TRBV3-2 . TGTGCCAGCAGCCTCTCAGGGGTTCGCTATGGCTACACCTTC CASSLSGVRYGYTF